Sequencing of this TCR beta chain was carried out in a study of Tregs in tolerant kidney transplant recipients. Broader study findings: The most relevant donor-specific Treg TCRbeta repertoire apparently came from expansion with activated donor B cells. Biological reproducibility was not directly addressed, but technical replication error appeared minimal.

Unstimulated Tregs (CD4+CD25+CD127-) and CD4+CD25- non-Tregs were sorted from PBMCs. This clone was counted a single time. What it recognizes is unknown. Some clones are missing from TCRdb's copy, which holds only in-frame ones; the method was immunoSEQ multiplex PCR. This sample yields around 230,000 clones, of which approximately 83% are seen a single time; under 0.65% belongs to the top ten. CDR3 length: 15 amino acids. J gave up 7 bases and V 6 bases, and 12 bases lay outside the gene matches. CDR1 and CDR2 from the germline V gene are MNHEY and SVGAGI. The receptor's source is a human donor in good health. The V gene is TRBV6-5, the J gene TRBJ2-3; 8 positions agree with TRBD1. Sequenced sample: CD4+ T cells from blood. CDR3 in DNA: TGTGCCAGCAGGCTCGGACAGGGCCCGCAACATACGCAGTATTTT. It translates to CASRLGQGPQHTQYF.